This T cell receptor beta chain was sequenced during a study of vaccination effects on CD4 cells after COVID-19. Measured with immunoSEQ multiplex PCR; TCRdb has only the in-frame clones, and not every one. The sample has tens of thousands of clones, about 74% seen once; the top ten hold about 15%. When 10 to 11 days of culture had elapsed, CD4+ T cells were isolated. Vaccine administered to participants consisted of two doses of either BNT162b2 or mRNA-1273. Half-medium replacement with IL-2 medium occurred on days 3 and 7. Remarks on this clone: The antigen remains undetermined.

This CDR3 spans 16 amino acids. Germline-derived CDR1 and CDR2 are KGHSH and LQKENI. Unmatched junction bases numbered 3, after V lost 1 base and J lost 4 bases. Whole-study results and caveats: Recruitment yielded few convalescent patients, and the study had no early post-infection timepoints. Late post-vaccination samples showed marked contraction of infection- and vaccine-induced clones.

The source was CD4+ T cells from PBMCs cultured without peptide, collected after COVID-19 vaccination. J is TRBJ2-3 and V is TRBV18; TRBD2 matches 12 bases. The TCR originated in a human donor who received a COVID-19 vaccine. CDR3 in amino acids: CASSPRTSGAADTQYF. For the CDR3, the DNA is TGTGCCAGCTCACCACGGACTAGCGGGGCGGCAGATACGCAGTATTTT.